This TCR beta chain was sequenced during a study of graft-versus-host responses after intestinal transplantation. Study overall: Uniformly, recipients were administered anti-thymocyte globulin induction with subsequent tacrolimus and steroids for roughly three years.

Points on this clone: Its target is unknown.

Sequencing used immunoSEQ multiplex PCR; TCRdb keeps in-frame clones, though not all of them. Counted here are 84,000 or so clones, 92% occurring once; the ten biggest clones make up about 0.3%. The ends were cut back, 1 base at V and 3 bases at J, with 3 bases in the middle. The V gene's germline CDR1 is SQVTM and CDR2 ANQGSEA. There are 11 residues in the CDR3. This TCR derives from a human donor who received an intestinal transplant. The sequencing here drew on unstimulated CD4+ T cells sorted from spleen or lymph node cells, taken before intestinal transplant. The chain couples TRBV29-1 to TRBJ1-1; no definite D call. The CDR3 DNA reads TGCAGCGTTGAAGTATACACTGAAGCTTTCTTT. Protein sequence: CSVEVYTEAFF.